The entry that follows covers one T cell receptor beta chain sequence. This sample was taken from a study of blood T cells in healthy people across ages. CDR1 SQVTM and CDR2 ANQGSEA come from the germline V gene. This CDR3 comprises 11 residues. Trimming shortened V by 6 bases and J by 2 bases, and 7 bases separated the two germline ends. A second roughly 6 to 12 cycle PCR used barcoded and J-beta primers. Each CDR3 protein gets one entry after TCRdb re-called the 5' RACE reads with MiXCR. This table holds 1,500,000 or so distinct CDR3 sequences, approximately 42% found once. Sequencing was performed on blood. This clonotype was obtained from a woman aged 18-29 years in good health. The chain has TRBV29-1 and TRBJ1-1; D not resolved. In DNA form, the CDR3 reads TGCAGCGTGACCAAAAACACTGAAGCTTTCTTT. Translation: CSVTKNTEAFF. The full variable domain, rest sourced from reference TRBV29-1 and TRBJ1-1, is SAVISQKPSRDICQRGTSLTIQCQVDSQVTMMFWYRQQPGQSLTLIATANQGSEATYESGFVIDKFPISRPNLTFSTLTVSNMSPEDSSIYLCSVTKNTEAFFGQGTRLTVV.